This T cell receptor (beta chain) was captured by sequencing in a study of blood T cell repertoires in COVID-19 (dated by TCRdb to the early 2020s). Describing the broader study: Collaborator samples came from the United States, Italy and Spain and covered acute and convalescent phases of COVID-19. The material from the prospective study consisted of cDNA or gDNA derived from T cells, B-cell-depleted T cells, or PBMCs. HLA class I and class II types, where available, came from metadata supplied by the sample provider rather than from assay-based typing. Deeply sampled blood TCRbeta repertoires from subjects exposed to, actively infected with, or recovered from COVID-19 were included in the dataset. The samples were drawn from two sources: the first 160 participants of the ongoing ImmuneRACE study, and over 950 subjects contributed by 6 global collaborators. A freely available public database, intended as a resource for researchers studying the immune response to SARS-CoV-2, is where the repertoires were released. A de-identified subject ID, COVID-19 status, age in years and sex were almost always included in the sample metadata. Overall study outcomes, separate from this receptor: The quantity of clinical and demographic metadata differed by source and by participant and was supplied without curation.

Regarding this clone: Its target antigen remains unknown. The input lacks base qualities; no much larger clone sits a single base away.

From cysteine to phenylalanine, the CDR3 is 15 amino acids long. Solely the CDR3 DNA is kept, with 45 bases framed from the first base. V was cut back by 3 bases and J by 1 base, leaving a gap of 12 bases between them. Looking up the germline V gene yields CDR1 MNHEY and CDR2 SVGAGI. The immunoSEQ Assay, a bias-controlled multiplex PCR, was used to amplify TCRbeta CDR3 regions from genomic DNA. The published analysis was carried out like this. Nucleated cell counts per sample were estimated from amplification of reference gene primers within the assay. To quantify the absolute abundance of each unique TCRbeta CDR3 rearrangement, sequence reads were collapsed and filtered. For each sample, productive Simpson clonality was calculated by taking the square root of Simpson's diversity index across productive rearrangements. TCRdb took over this immuneACCESS table, retaining in-frame rearrangements with V and J assigned. Such tables are incomplete; in checked studies, under half of the missing clones stem from an unresolved V gene, and the remainder is unexplained. V and J calls and clone size come straight from that table; D and trimming were deduced from the DNA. Within this sample are roughly 250,000 clones, with about 85% of them counted one time only. The top ten constitute about 6% of the sample.

Participants in the prospective study were enrolled through a virtual design, were aged roughly 18 to 90 years, and lived in some 24 United States geographic areas. In the prospective study, cohorts were assigned on the basis of participant-reported clinical history obtained from a screening survey and a study questionnaire. In the prospective study, mobile phlebotomists collected whole blood, serum and a nasopharyngeal or oropharyngeal swab from each participant. Additional blood draws and questionnaires over a 2-month period could optionally be provided by prospective study participants. Before DNA extraction, blood samples from the prospective study were shipped at room temperature or frozen.

Sequences were obtained from PBMCs or T cells enriched from blood (not recorded which). The receptor comes from a woman in her twenties or thirties with acute COVID-19. The chain is made from TRBV6-5 and TRBJ1-1; tentative D gene TRBD1, with 5 bases matching. The sequenced DNA: TGTGCCAGCAGTTATTCTTTCGGGGGGAACACTGAAGCTTTCTTT. It translates to CASSYSFGGNTEAFF.